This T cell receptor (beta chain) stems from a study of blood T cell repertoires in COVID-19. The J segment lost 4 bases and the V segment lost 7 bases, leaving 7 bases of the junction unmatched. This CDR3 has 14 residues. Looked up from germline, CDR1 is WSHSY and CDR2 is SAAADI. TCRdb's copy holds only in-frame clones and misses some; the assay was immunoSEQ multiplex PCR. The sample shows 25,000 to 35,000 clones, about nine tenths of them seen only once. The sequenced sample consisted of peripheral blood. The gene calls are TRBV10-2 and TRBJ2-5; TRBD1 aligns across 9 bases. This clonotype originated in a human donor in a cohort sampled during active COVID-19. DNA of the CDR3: TGCGCCAGCACCCCACAGGGGGCAGGAGAGACCCAGTACTTC. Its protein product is CASTPQGAGETQYF.